This paragraph reports one T cell receptor (beta chain). The data are from a study of blood T cell repertoires in COVID-19. About the research overall: Material from acute and convalescent COVID-19 was sourced from the United States, Italy and Spain. Nucleic acid was either cDNA or gDNA, and it came from T cells, B-cell-depleted T cells, or PBMCs.

CDR1 SQVTM and CDR2 ANQGSEA come from the germline V gene. The CDR3 consists of 14 residues. Germline trimming cut 6 bases from V and 3 bases from J; bases unmatched to any gene: 7. Study processing details: For nucleated cells, counts were estimated from reference gene primer amplification. Produced via immunoSEQ multiplex PCR; TCRdb's table is partial and in-frame only. V, J and clone size were drawn from that table, and D and trimming were deduced from the DNA. Among about 200,000 clones listed, around four fifths were seen once. The sample consisted of peripheral blood. The rearrangement joins TRBV29-1 to TRBJ2-3; 9 bases align to TRBD1. This TCR came from a human donor in a cohort sampled during active COVID-19. This CDR3 is CSVEDRGATDTQYF. In DNA form, the CDR3 reads TGCAGCGTCGAGGACAGGGGAGCAACAGATACGCAGTATTTT.